One and the same sample provided the 11 T cell receptor beta chains below, sequenced in a study of long-term antiretroviral therapy in people with HIV. Sequencing used immunoSEQ v3.0 at survey level. The repertoire was sequenced with immunoSEQ multiplex PCR; TCRdb's copy has only in-frame clones and lacks some. The sample holds roughly 24,000 clones, under 90% seen once. The material was unsorted PBMCs, obtained roughly 4.9 years after starting antiretroviral therapy. These receptors were collected from a man aged 35-49 years with HIV.

This chain links TRBV19 with TRBJ1-4; 7 bases agree with TRBD1. The CDR3 contains 14 residues. Germline-derived CDR1 and CDR2 are LNHDA and SQIVND (reference sequence). V lost 9 bases to trimming and J lost 2 bases; unmatched junction nucleotides: 6. The DNA for the CDR3 is TGTGCCAGCAACCAGGGACAGACTAATGAAAAACTGTTTTTT. Translated, it gives CASNQGQTNEKLFF.

The chain combines TRBV6-5 with TRBJ1-2; no definite D call. Germline V gene sequence: CDR1 MNHEY, CDR2 SVGAGI. V was trimmed by 5 bases and J by 6 bases, leaving 16 bases between them. This CDR3 region has 14 residues. The CDR3 protein is CASSQPGSVDGYTF. In DNA form, the CDR3 reads TGTGCCAGCAGTCAACCGGGCTCGGTAGATGGCTACACCTTC.

The chain combines TRBV7-8 with TRBJ2-1; perhaps TRBD2 as D (5 bases). The CDR3 consists of 14 residues. Trimming removed 1 base at V and 10 bases at J, with 14 bases between. CDR1 and CDR2 from the germline V gene are SGHVS and FQNEAQ. The CDR3 is CASSLGRGPREQFF. The CDR3 DNA is TGTGCCAGCAGCTTAGGGAGAGGGCCCAGGGAGCAGTTCTTC.

V usage is TRBV5-3 and J usage is TRBJ2-5; TRBD2 matches at 14 bases. TRBV5-3 is treated as an ORF (open reading frame) with a function not yet certain. This CDR3 has 16 amino acids. The V gene end was trimmed by 4 bases and the J gene end by 5 bases; junction bases not matched to a gene: 7. The CDR3 spells CARSPTSGGAWETQYF. DNA for the CDR3: TGTGCCAGAAGCCCGACTAGCGGGGGGGCCTGGGAGACCCAGTACTTC.

The V call is TRBV7-8, the J call TRBJ1-2, with D perhaps matching TRBD1 (5 bases). CDR1 is SGHVS and CDR2 is FQNEAQ in the germline V gene. The V and J ends lost 0 bases and 6 bases respectively, with 14 bases between them. CDR3 length equals 15 residues. CDR3 sequence: CASSLALGRDDGYTF. As DNA, the CDR3 is TGTGCCAGCAGCTTAGCGCTGGGCAGGGACGATGGCTACACCTTC.

The DNA for the CDR3 is TGCGCCAGCAGCTTAGAGACAGGGGAGAATGAAAAACTGTTTTTT. It yields the protein CASSLETGENEKLFF. The V gene is TRBV5-1, the J gene TRBJ1-4; 8 bases agree with TRBD1. Germline-derived CDR1 and CDR2 are SGHRS and YFSETQ. The J segment lost 5 bases and the V segment lost 2 bases, leaving 5 bases of the junction unmatched. The CDR3 contains 15 residues.

The V gene is TRBV7-2, the J gene TRBJ1-4; 8 positions agree with TRBD1. Per germline, CDR1 SGHTA and CDR2 FQGNSA. V trimming: 5 bases; J trimming: 1 base; junction bases outside the gene matches: 6. This CDR3 region has 16 residues. CDR3 loop: CASSIGTGRTNEKLFF. In DNA form, the CDR3 reads TGTGCCAGCAGCATTGGGACAGGTCGAACTAATGAAAAACTGTTTTTT.

This chain joins TRBV5-4 and TRBJ1-4; D remains ambiguous. Germline lookup yields CDR1 SGHNT and CDR2 YYREEE (reference sequence). This CDR3 spans 15 amino acids. The V gene lost 0 bases and the J gene lost 2 bases, with 8 bases spanning the gap. The CDR3 here is CASSLEMTTNEKLFF. The CDR3 DNA is TGTGCCAGCAGCTTGGAAATGACGACTAATGAAAAACTGTTTTTT.

V is TRBV7-8 and J is TRBJ2-1, with TRBD1 identical over 7 bases. The CDR3 covers 16 residues. Trimming at V came to 0 bases and at J to 4 bases, leaving 6 bases not matched to a gene. CDR1 is SGHVS, CDR2 FQNEAQ, per germline. Written as DNA, the CDR3 is TGTGCCAGCAGCTTAGCCGGGACAGTATATTACAATGAGCAGTTCTTC. It translates to CASSLAGTVYYNEQFF.

This clone was recorded a few times. The chain joins TRBV19 to TRBJ1-4; D may be TRBD1 (6 bases). The CDR3 consists of 15 residues. Germline-derived CDR1 and CDR2 are LNHDA and SQIVND (reference sequence). The ends were cut back, 8 bases at V and 2 bases at J, with 15 bases in the middle. The CDR3, as DNA: TGTGCCAGTGGTGGCAGGGGCTTTACTAATGAAAAACTGTTTTTT. It codes for CASGGRGFTNEKLFF. Complete variable domain (other parts from reference TRBV19 and TRBJ1-4): DGGITQSPKYLFRKEGQNVTLSCEQNLNHDAMYWYRQDPGQGLRLIYYSQIVNDFQKGDIAEGYSVSREKKESFPLTVTSAQKNPTAFYLCASGGRGFTNEKLFFGSGTQLSVL.

V and J are TRBV6-6 and TRBJ2-1, with 8 bases matching TRBD1. The junction had 4 bases not matched to a gene; V was cut back by 0 bases and J by 9 bases. Germline V gene lookup returns CDR1 MNHNY and CDR2 SVGAGI (reference sequence). The CDR3 is 14 amino acids. The CDR3: CASSYSQGAGEQFF. Written as DNA, the CDR3 is TGTGCCAGCAGTTACTCGCAGGGGGCAGGTGAGCAGTTCTTC.